These 8 T cell receptor beta chains originate from one sample sequenced in a study of identical twins. Each CDR3 protein is one row after TCRdb ran MiXCR on the 5' RACE reads. The sample contains about 460,000 distinct CDR3 sequences, approximately 15% of which appear only once. This sample was shared with a second study, whose subject was yellow fever vaccine responses in identical twins.

Specimen: CD4+ T cells sorted from blood. The receptor source for this set is a woman under 30 in good health.

This clonotype was recorded a few times. This sequence joins TRBV12-3 or TRBV12-4 and TRBJ2-5, with 11 bases identical to TRBD2. V lost 4 bases and J lost 4; bases outside the gene matches: 14. This CDR3 region has 18 residues. This chain's CDR3 is CASSSSATLAGGLETQYF. CDR3 in DNA: TGTGCCAGCAGTTCTTCAGCGACCTTAGCGGGGGGGCTAGAGACCCAGTACTTC.

V gene TRBV30 combines with J gene TRBJ2-5; 12 bases fit TRBD2. The CDR3 is 14 residues long. CDR1 and CDR2 (germline): GTSNPN, SVGIG (reference sequence). After removal of 0 bases from V and 5 bases from J, the junction contained 1 base not matched to a gene. CDR3 sequence (DNA): TGTGCCTGGAGTGTAGGACTAGCGGGGGAGACCCAGTACTTC. Its protein is CAWSVGLAGETQYF.

In its sample, this clonotype was seen many times. V usage is TRBV3-1 and J usage is TRBJ2-1; no firm D call. V lost 1 base, J lost 9 bases, and 10 bases lay in between. Germline V gives CDR1 LGHDT, CDR2 YNNKEL (reference sequence). CDR3 length: 13 residues. In DNA form, the CDR3 reads TGTGCCAGCAGCCAAGTCCAGTTCGGTGAGCAGTTCTTC. Translating gives CASSQVQFGEQFF.

In this sample, this clonotype turned up a few times. This chain connects TRBV5-1 to TRBJ2-5; 12 bases agree with TRBD2. The junction had 10 bases not matched to a gene; V was cut back by 0 bases and J by 4 bases. The CDR3 length is 18 residues. CDR1 is SGHRS, CDR2 YFSETQ, per germline. CDR3 region: CASSLGRLAGEFGETQYF. In nucleotides, the CDR3 is TGCGCCAGCAGCTTGGGCCGACTAGCGGGAGAATTCGGAGAGACCCAGTACTTC.

V and J are TRBV7-3 and TRBJ2-2, with D hard to call. Germline V gene data show CDR1 as SGHTA and CDR2 as FQGTGA. The length of the CDR3 is 13 residues. Trimming took off 1 base at V and 7 bases at J, with 7 bases between the two ends. This CDR3 reads CASSLMWSGELFF. The DNA for the CDR3 is TGTGCCAGCAGCTTAATGTGGAGCGGGGAGCTGTTTTTT.

The chain recombines TRBV4-2 with TRBJ2-5; D uncertain. Trimming removed 1 base from V and 7 bases from J, with 7 bases in between. The CDR3 is 12 residues long. Germline CDR1 and CDR2: LGHNA and YNFKEQ. CDR3: CASSQAVGTQYF. The CDR3, as DNA: TGTGCCAGCAGCCAAGCGGTGGGGACCCAGTACTTC.

This clonotype was seen only a few times. The rearrangement uses TRBV7-8 and TRBJ2-2; TRBD2 matches 14 bases. This CDR3 contains 19 residues. Unmatched junction bases numbered 13, after V lost 4 bases and J lost 6 bases. The V gene's germline CDR1 is SGHVS and CDR2 FQNEAQ. This chain's CDR3 is CASSSRRLAGGPFAGELFF. CDR3 nucleotides: TGTGCCAGCAGCTCCCGAAGACTAGCGGGGGGGCCTTTCGCCGGGGAGCTGTTTTTT.

The gene calls are TRBV18 and TRBJ2-4; D not certain. Germline V CDR1 and CDR2: KGHSH, LQKENI. The CDR3 is 14 amino acids. V lost 5 bases and J lost 0, with 8 bases in between. CDR3 in DNA: TGTGCCAGCTCAGAAAATCTAGCCAAAAACATTCAGTACTTC. Amino acid sequence: CASSENLAKNIQYF.